The 20 T cell receptor beta chains listed next were all sequenced from one sample in a study of blood T cell repertoires in COVID-19. Libraries were prepared by immunoSEQ multiplex PCR; TCRdb keeps only in-frame clonotypes and omits some of them. The sample shows about 75,000 clones, less than 85% of them seen only once. Sequencing was carried out using peripheral blood. These receptors were obtained from a woman older than 75 with active or convalescent COVID-19.

The J gene is TRBJ2-7, the V gene TRBV19; 11 nucleotides line up with TRBD2. The CDR3 has 13 residues. Unmatched junction bases numbered 2, after V lost 10 bases and J lost 0 bases. CDR1 is LNHDA, CDR2 SQIVND, per germline (reference sequence). CDR3: CATGTSGSYEQYF. The CDR3 region has the DNA TGTGCCACCGGGACTAGCGGCTCCTACGAGCAGTACTTC.

The gene calls are TRBV7-2 and TRBJ2-4; 10 nucleotides match TRBD1. Germline V gene lookup returns CDR1 SGHTA and CDR2 FQGNSA. With 3 bases clipped from V and 8 bases from J, the junction kept 7 bases outside the gene matches. The CDR3 is 15 amino acids. The CDR3 coding sequence is TGTGCCAGCAGCTTTGCCTGGGACAGGGGATACATTCAGTACTTC. This gives the protein CASSFAWDRGYIQYF.

The chain couples TRBV15 to TRBJ2-7; 12 bases match TRBD1. CDR1 is LNHNV, CDR2 YYDKDF, per germline (reference sequence). The CDR3 sequence is 15 residues long. V trimming: 3 bases; J trimming: 7 bases; junction bases outside the gene matches: 7. The CDR3 DNA reads as TGTGCCACCAGCAGGGAAGGGACAGGGGGCCGAGAGCAGTACTTC. Protein sequence: CATSREGTGGREQYF.

This clone appeared a few times. The rearrangement uses TRBV29-1 and TRBJ1-1; no clear D. The V gene's germline CDR1 is SQVTM and CDR2 ANQGSEA. This CDR3 contains 11 residues. Trimming took off 4 bases at V and 11 bases at J, with 14 bases between the two ends. For the CDR3, the DNA is TGCAGCGTTGGTGGAACCATCGGGGCTTTCTTT. Amino acids: CSVGGTIGAFF. Using reference TRBV29-1 and TRBJ1-1 for the parts outside the CDR3, the full variable domain is SAVISQKPSRDICQRGTSLTIQCQVDSQVTMMFWYRQQPGQSLTLIATANQGSEATYESGFVIDKFPISRPNLTFSTLTVSNMSPEDSSIYLCSVGGTIGAFFGQGTRLTVV.

V is TRBV12-3 or TRBV12-4 and J is TRBJ2-3; D is ambiguous. CDR3 length: 12 amino acids. V lost 4 bases and J 1 base, leaving 3 bases between the germline ends. The CDR3 region is CASSSGTDTQYF. The CDR3 bases are TGTGCCAGCAGTTCAGGCACAGATACGCAGTATTTT.

J is TRBJ2-3 and V is TRBV13; TRBD2 aligns across 12 bases. After removal of 5 bases from V and 5 bases from J, the junction contained 2 bases not matched to a gene. There are 14 residues in the CDR3. CDR1 and CDR2 from the germline V gene are PRHDT and FYEKMQ (reference sequence). The CDR3 spells CASSRGLAGDTQYF. CDR3 DNA sequence: TGTGCCAGCAGCAGGGGACTAGCGGGAGATACGCAGTATTTT.

V is TRBV5-1 and J is TRBJ1-1; tentative D call: TRBD1 (6 bases). Trimming cost V 3 bases and J 1 base, with 19 bases left between them. The CDR3 totals 17 residues. The germline gives CDR1 SGHRS, CDR2 YFSETQ. CDR3 protein: CASSSNPSGHPNTEAFF. The CDR3 bases are TGCGCCAGCAGCTCAAACCCCTCGGGACACCCGAACACTGAAGCTTTCTTT.

The chain joins TRBV3-1 (or the pseudogene TRBV3-2) to TRBJ2-7; D not resolved. The germline V gene encodes CDR1 LGHDT and CDR2 YNNKEL (reference sequence). The V gene lost 1 base and the J gene lost 4 bases, with 8 bases spanning the gap. The CDR3 contains 13 residues. CDR3 bases: TGTGCCAGCAGCCAAGTGTCAGGATACGAGCAGTACTTC. Translated: CASSQVSGYEQYF.

This chain uses TRBV6-5 with TRBJ2-7, with D perhaps matching TRBD2 (5 bases). Germline CDR1 is MNHEY and CDR2 is SVGAGI. The CDR3 is 15 amino acids. V was clipped by 5 bases and J by 1 base, with 15 bases between them. The CDR3 sequence is CASSPEVGISYEQYF. The CDR3 DNA reads TGTGCCAGCAGTCCGGAGGTGGGGATTTCCTACGAGCAGTACTTC.

The V gene is TRBV4-3, the J gene TRBJ2-3; D is possibly TRBD1 (6 bases). The CDR3 sequence is 17 residues long. V shed 0 bases and J shed 2 bases, with 15 bases lying between them. Germline CDR1 reads LGHNA; CDR2 reads YSLEER. CDR3 residues: CASSQDPGTIFTDTQYF. The CDR3 region has the DNA TGCGCCAGCAGCCAAGACCCCGGGACAATCTTCACAGATACGCAGTATTTT.

This chain joins TRBV6-5 and TRBJ2-3, with D perhaps matching TRBD1 (5 bases). V was clipped by 0 bases and J by 5 bases, with 9 bases between them. This CDR3 contains 14 residues. Germline-derived CDR1 and CDR2 are MNHEY and SVGAGI. The CDR3 reads CASSYSVRGDTQYF. The CDR3 DNA reads TGTGCCAGCAGTTACTCGGTTAGGGGAGATACGCAGTATTTT.

The J gene is TRBJ2-1, the V gene TRBV10-2, with 8 bases lining up with TRBD2. The CDR3 contains 13 residues. With V trimmed by 4 bases and J by 9 bases, 5 bases remained unmatched. From germline, CDR1 is WSHSY and CDR2 SAAADI. The CDR3 DNA sequence: TGCGCCAGCAGTGCGTCCGGGAGGGGTGAGCAGTTCTTC. It is translated as CASSASGRGEQFF.

This chain connects TRBV7-2 to TRBJ2-1; a weak D match, TRBD1 (6 bases). The CDR3 consists of 16 residues. Between the trimmed V and J ends, which lost 3 bases and 2 bases, there was a span of 14 bases. Germline V gives CDR1 SGHTA, CDR2 FQGNSA. CDR3 in amino acids: CASSFVMTGAYNEQFF. The CDR3 DNA reads TGTGCCAGCAGCTTTGTGATGACAGGCGCCTACAATGAGCAGTTCTTC.

The chain carries TRBV4-3 and TRBJ1-1; D not resolved. V was trimmed by 3 bases and J by 5 bases, leaving 16 bases between them. Germline V gene lookup returns CDR1 LGHNA and CDR2 YSLEER. This CDR3 is built from 15 residues. Here the CDR3 reads CASSHPGGVGTEAFF. The CDR3 coding sequence is TGCGCCAGCAGCCACCCGGGTGGAGTGGGTACTGAAGCTTTCTTT.

CDR3 nucleotide sequence: TGTGCCAGCAGCTTAGCGGGAGGGCCAAATTCACCCCTCCACTTT. This translates into CASSLAGGPNSPLHF. The J gene is TRBJ1-6, the V gene TRBV7-2; D is ambiguous. The germline CDR1 and CDR2 sequences are SGHTA and FQGNSA. Trimming pared 0 bases from V and 7 bases from J, leaving 10 bases between. The CDR3 covers 15 residues. The whole variable domain, filled in from reference TRBV7-2 and TRBJ1-6, reads GAGVSQSPSNKVTEKGKDVELRCDPISGHTALYWYRQSLGQGLEFLIYFQGNSAPDKSGLPSDRFSAERTGGSVSTLTIQRTQQEDSAVYLCASSLAGGPNSPLHFGNGTRLTVT.

This chain links TRBV28 with TRBJ2-2; 8 bases fit TRBD2. In germline, CDR1 is MDHEN, CDR2 SYDVKM. The CDR3 is made up of 15 amino acids. Unmatched junction bases numbered 2, after V lost 5 bases and J lost 0 bases. The CDR3: CASSQTSANTGELFF. Here the CDR3 DNA reads TGTGCCAGCAGTCAGACTAGCGCGAACACCGGGGAGCTGTTTTTT.

This clone was counted a single time. This rearrangement joins TRBV7-9 to TRBJ1-4, with D possibly matching TRBD1 (5 bases). The CDR3 is 15 amino acids. CDR1 SEHNR and CDR2 FQNEAQ come from the germline V gene (reference sequence). Between the trimmed V and J ends, which lost 1 base and 8 bases, there was a span of 14 bases. The chain's CDR3 is CASSLGTQGSEKLFF. In DNA form, the CDR3 reads TGTGCCAGCAGCTTAGGAACCCAGGGTAGCGAAAAACTGTTTTTT.

The rearrangement joins TRBV6-6 to TRBJ2-5, with D uncertain. This CDR3 contains 13 residues. Germline V gene lookup returns CDR1 MNHNY and CDR2 SVGAGI (reference sequence). V shed 4 bases and J shed 3 bases, with 9 bases lying between them. CDR3 DNA sequence: TGTGCCAGCAGTTCCCTAGATAAAGAGACCCAGTACTTC. Its translation is CASSSLDKETQYF.

The chain carries TRBV6-4 and TRBJ1-2, with 8 bases matching TRBD1. In germline, CDR1 is MRHNA, CDR2 SNTAGT. The CDR3 contains 14 residues. The V and J ends lost 7 bases and 7 bases, in that order; junction bases with no gene match: 11. The CDR3 protein is CASKSTGGKFGYTF. The CDR3 nucleotides read TGTGCCAGCAAGTCTACAGGGGGAAAATTTGGCTACACCTTC.

The J gene is TRBJ1-5, the V gene TRBV19; weak D call: TRBD1 (6 bases). Germline values: CDR1 LNHDA, CDR2 SQIVND (reference sequence). This CDR3 is 16 amino acids long. Trimming removed 5 bases from V and 5 bases from J, with 19 bases in between. This CDR3 reads CASSGPAQGFDQPQHF. In DNA form, the CDR3 reads TGTGCCAGTAGTGGGCCTGCACAGGGTTTTGATCAGCCCCAGCATTTT.